The T cell receptor beta chain described here comes from a study of T cell changes during pregnancy in multiple sclerosis. Germline loops: CDR1 LNHDA, CDR2 SQIVND (reference sequence). V gave up 2 bases and J gave up 4 bases, with 6 bases separating them. The CDR3 spans 13 residues. In this sample, this clone turned up many times. Repertoires were generated with immunoSEQ multiplex PCR, while TCRdb's copy carries only in-frame clones and drops some. The data contain 17,000 or so clones, almost 85% of them singletons. The chain joins TRBV19 to TRBJ2-1, with D unresolved. Specimen: CD8+ T cells from peripheral blood mononuclear cells, collected in the third trimester of pregnancy. This sequence was found in a female donor in good health, enrolled as a control in a pregnancy study. CDR3 sequence: CASSISHYNEQFF. CDR3 DNA: TGTGCCAGTAGTATAAGCCATTACAATGAGCAGTTCTTC.